Listed below are T cell receptor beta chains from one sample, sequenced in a study of cytomegalovirus exposure and HLA in healthy donors. TCRdb's table, derived via immunoSEQ multiplex PCR, lists solely in-frame clones and lacks some. The table includes around 190,000 clones, over 65% detected once. Sequencing was carried out using PBMCs. Source of these receptors: a young woman in good health and CMV-seronegative. The CDR3 runs from the conserved cysteine through the conserved F or W. D genes are given only for firm matches. Some rows mark clone size as missing; the rest say once, few, many or name a class of expanded clone.

D | size | J | V | CDR3 | DNA
TRBD1 | once | TRBJ2-7 | TRBV7-9 | CASSLRDSYEQYF | TGTGCCAGCAGCCTCCGGGACAGCTACGAGCAGTACTTC
TRBD1 | . | TRBJ1-5 | TRBV6-1 | CASSVQGANQPQHF | TGTGCCAGCAGTGTACAGGGGGCTAATCAGCCCCAGCATTTT
TRBD2 | . | TRBJ2-3 | TRBV10-3 | CAISEGGSDTQYF | TGTGCCATCAGCGAGGGAGGGTCAGATACGCAGTATTTT
TRBD1 | . | TRBJ1-1 | TRBV5-1 | CASSFYRGNTEAFF | TGCGCCAGCAGCTTCTACAGGGGGAACACTGAAGCTTTCTTT
TRBD2 | . | TRBJ2-3 | TRBV5-1 | CASSPWTSGGGGTDTQYF | TGCGCCAGCAGTCCGTGGACTAGCGGGGGAGGAGGCACAGATACGCAGTATTTT
. | . | TRBJ1-1 | TRBV10-3 | CAISDAALATEAFF | TGTGCCATCAGTGACGCGGCATTGGCGACTGAAGCTTTCTTT
. | . | TRBJ1-1 | TRBV5-1 | CASGSGGSSTEAFF | TGCGCCAGCGGGAGTGGGGGGTCTAGCACTGAAGCTTTCTTT
. | . | TRBJ1-5 | TRBV6-5 | CASSYGPPSNQPQHF | TGTGCCAGCAGTTATGGGCCGCCTAGCAATCAGCCCCAGCATTTT
. | . | TRBJ1-2 | TRBV6-5 | CASRGGEVDGYTF | TGTGCCAGCCGGGGGGGGGAGGTTGATGGCTACACCTTC
. | once | TRBJ1-3 | TRBV29-1 | CSVVGQGNTIYF | TGCAGCGTTGTAGGACAGGGAAACACCATATATTTT
. | few | TRBJ2-1 | TRBV5-1 | CASGPGTREAEQFF | TGCGCCAGCGGTCCAGGGACTCGTGAGGCTGAGCAGTTCTTC
TRBD1 | . | TRBJ2-2 | TRBV19 | CASSVDRGVGELFF | TGTGCCAGTAGTGTGGACAGGGGAGTCGGGGAGCTGTTTTTT
. | few | TRBJ2-4 | TRBV6-1 | CASSEAFLIGRLAKNIQYF | TGTGCCAGCAGTGAAGCGTTTCTTATCGGCAGGCTAGCCAAAAACATTCAGTACTTC
. | . | TRBJ2-7 | TRBV4-2 | CASSQTDRDDYEQYF | TGTGCCAGCAGCCAGACGGACAGAGATGACTACGAGCAGTACTTC
. | . | TRBJ1-5 | TRBV27 | CASSFRQSHQPQHF | TGTGCCAGCAGTTTCCGACAGAGTCATCAGCCCCAGCATTTT
. | . | TRBJ1-1 | TRBV9 | CASSAEAMNTEAFF | TGTGCCAGCAGTGCGGAGGCTATGAACACTGAAGCTTTCTTT
. | . | TRBJ2-7 | TRBV29-1 | CSVVGGIGYEQYF | TGCAGCGTTGTCGGCGGAATAGGATACGAGCAGTACTTC
TRBD1 | . | TRBJ2-1 | TRBV25-1 | CASSEEGTVYNEQFF | TGTGCCAGCAGTGAAGAGGGGACAGTCTACAATGAGCAGTTCTTC
TRBD1 | . | TRBJ2-6 | TRBV7-3 | CASAQDRGSFGANVLTF | TGTGCCAGCGCACAGGACAGGGGGTCCTTTGGGGCCAACGTCCTGACTTTC
TRBD1 | once | TRBJ1-5 | TRBV5-6 | CASSYGQVNQPQHF | TGTGCCAGCAGCTACGGACAGGTCAATCAGCCCCAGCATTTT
TRBD1 | . | TRBJ1-2 | TRBV9 | CASSSQQGAGNYGYTF | TGTGCCAGCAGCTCTCAACAGGGGGCTGGTAACTATGGCTACACCTTC
. | few | TRBJ2-7 | TRBV28 | CASSWVAQVGVGYF | TGTGCCAGCAGTTGGGTTGCACAGGTTGGGGTAGGGTACTTC
TRBD1 | once | TRBJ2-1 | TRBV28 | CASRPQGVGSYNEQFF | TGTGCCAGCAGACCACAGGGGGTAGGGTCCTACAATGAGCAGTTCTTC
TRBD1 | . | TRBJ2-7 | TRBV18 | CASSPWTGDAYEQYF | TGTGCCAGCTCACCCTGGACAGGGGACGCCTACGAGCAGTACTTC
. | . | TRBJ2-3 | TRBV29-1 | CSALVQSDTQYF | TGCAGCGCCCTCGTCCAGTCAGATACGCAGTATTTT
TRBD1 | . | TRBJ2-5 | TRBV6-1 | CASTSARGRGETQYF | TGTGCCAGCACCAGCGCGAGGGGGCGCGGTGAGACCCAGTACTTC
TRBD1 | . | TRBJ1-6 | TRBV7-3 | CASSIGQGEGSPLHF | TGTGCCAGCAGTATAGGACAGGGGGAAGGTTCACCCCTCCACTTT
. | . | TRBJ2-1 | TRBV19 | CASSITGGNEQFF | TGTGCCAGTAGTATTACGGGTGGAAATGAGCAGTTCTTC
. | . | TRBJ1-1 | TRBV7-2 | CASSHRNTEAFF | TGTGCCAGCAGCCACAGGAACACTGAAGCTTTCTTT
. | few | TRBJ2-7 | TRBV7-9 | CASSHAYEQYF | TGTGCCAGCAGCCATGCCTACGAGCAGTACTTC
TRBD2 | . | TRBJ2-7 | TRBV29-1 | CSLSAGGEQYF | TGCAGCCTTTCAGCGGGGGGCGAGCAGTACTTC
. | . | TRBJ1-5 | TRBV9 | CASSRRGDSNQPQHF | TGTGCCAGCAGCCGGAGAGGAGATAGCAATCAGCCCCAGCATTTT
TRBD1 | . | TRBJ2-5 | TRBV19 | CASRGSGGETQYF | TGTGCCAGTAGAGGGTCAGGGGGAGAGACCCAGTACTTC
TRBD2 | . | TRBJ2-2 | TRBV7-2 | CASSPREREVIAGELFF | TGTGCCAGCAGCCCCCGGGAGCGGGAGGTTATAGCCGGGGAGCTGTTTTTT
TRBD2 | . | TRBJ2-7 | TRBV20-1 | CSASRVAGSYF | TGCAGTGCTAGCAGAGTAGCGGGCTCGTACTTC
. | . | TRBJ2-3 | TRBV7-2 | CASSPQTSIDTQYF | TGTGCCAGCAGCCCGCAGACTAGTATAGATACGCAGTATTTT